Listed below are T cell receptor beta chains from one sample, sequenced in a study of T cell responses to AZD1222 COVID-19 vaccine. Sequencing used immunoSEQ multiplex PCR; TCRdb keeps in-frame clones, though not all of them. This repertoire shows under 150,000 clones, roughly 92% found once; its top ten account for 1.6%. Sample: peripheral blood, taken 28 days after the second AZD1222 dose. These TCRs come from an adult who received the AZD1222 COVID-19 vaccine. The CDR3 runs from the conserved cysteine through the conserved F or W. D genes are given only for firm matches. Size is omitted from some rows. Given values are once, few, many or a class for expanded clones.

V,D,size,J,DNA,CDR3
TRBV30,.,.,TRBJ2-3,TGTGCCTGGGCTGTATCGAGCACAGATACGCAGTATTTT,CAWAVSSTDTQYF
TRBV5-5,TRBD1,once,TRBJ2-2,TGTGCCAGCGGACAGGGACCTAACACCGGGGAGCTGTTTTTT,CASGQGPNTGELFF
TRBV20-1,TRBD1,.,TRBJ1-6,TGCAGTGCTAGTCCCGCAGGGGGCGGTAATTCACCCCTCCACTTT,CSASPAGGGNSPLHF
TRBV30,TRBD2,.,TRBJ2-3,TGTGCCTGGAGCGCGGGAGGAGATACGCAGTATTTT,CAWSAGGDTQYF
TRBV10-2,.,.,TRBJ1-4,TGCGCCAGCAGTGAGAGAGGGGCTATGGCTAATGAAAAACTGTTTTTT,CASSERGAMANEKLFF
TRBV5-1,TRBD2,.,TRBJ2-7,TGCGCCAGCAGCTTGGGGGTAGCGGGCGCCCCCTACGAGCAGTACTTC,CASSLGVAGAPYEQYF
TRBV28,.,.,TRBJ1-5,TGTGCCAGCAGTTTGGGGGGCCCTAGCAATCAGCCCCAGCATTTT,CASSLGGPSNQPQHF
TRBV30,.,.,TRBJ2-6,TGTGCCTGGAGTTATAATGTGATCCACTCTGGGGCCAACGTCCTGACTTTC,CAWSYNVIHSGANVLTF
TRBV13,TRBD1,.,TRBJ1-2,TGTGCCAGCAGCACCGCCGACCAGGGGGCGAATGGCTACACCTTC,CASSTADQGANGYTF
TRBV18,.,.,TRBJ2-2,TGTGCCAGCTCCCGGACCGCTGGGGGAAACACCGGGGAGCTGTTTTTT,CASSRTAGGNTGELFF
TRBV7-3,.,.,TRBJ1-1,TGTGCCAGCAGCGCAGGGACGGTGAACACTGAAGCTTTCTTT,CASSAGTVNTEAFF
TRBV7-9,.,.,TRBJ2-7,TGTGCCAGCAGCTTGAGGCCCTCCCAGCAGTACTTC,CASSLRPSQQYF
TRBV18,.,.,TRBJ1-4,TGTGCCAGCTCACCAAGGATAATCCTAACTAATGAAAAACTGTTTTTT,CASSPRIILTNEKLFF
TRBV29-1,.,.,TRBJ1-5,TGCAGCGTTGCTGATGGGGTATTGGGCAATCAGCCCCAGCATTTT,CSVADGVLGNQPQHF
TRBV30,.,.,TRBJ2-7,TGTGCCTGGAGTAGGGACCTCTACGAGCAGTACTTC,CAWSRDLYEQYF
TRBV29-1,.,.,TRBJ2-7,TGCAGCGTCCCCCTGGGGTCCGAGCAGTACTTC,CSVPLGSEQYF
TRBV27,.,.,TRBJ1-1,TGTGCCAGCGGACTAAAAGGGGGAGCTTTCTTT,CASGLKGGAFF
TRBV28,.,.,TRBJ1-5,TGTGCCAGCAGTTCCATGAGGGGAATTCAGCCCCAGCATTTT,CASSSMRGIQPQHF
TRBV3-1/TRBV3-2,TRBD2,.,TRBJ2-5,TGTGCCAGCAGTTCCGGCGGGAGGATAGAGGAGACCCAGTACTTC,CASSSGGRIEETQYF
TRBV12-1,.,.,TRBJ2-3,TGTGCCGGTGCCCCAGCAAAGAGGGGACACAGCACAGATACGCAGTATTTT,CAGAPAKRGHSTDTQYF
TRBV7-8,.,.,TRBJ2-3,TGTGCCAGCAGCTTAGGAGTGATTGGGGGCATAGATACGCAGTATTTT,CASSLGVIGGIDTQYF
TRBV2,TRBD2,.,TRBJ2-7,TGTGCCAGCAGGGACTTGGGGGGACTATCCTACGAGCAGTACTTC,CASRDLGGLSYEQYF
TRBV19,TRBD1,once,TRBJ1-5,TGTGCCAGTAGTATAGAGGGGACAGCCAGGTGGAATCAGCCCCAGCATTTT,CASSIEGTARWNQPQHF
TRBV4-1,.,.,TRBJ1-5,TGCGCCAGCAGCCCCGACCGAGATCAGCCCCAGCATTTT,CASSPDRDQPQHF
TRBV7-3,.,.,TRBJ1-6,TGTGCCAGCAGCTTAGATTCGGTATGGACCTCACCCCTCCACTTT,CASSLDSVWTSPLHF
TRBV18,.,few,TRBJ2-5,TGTGCCAGCTCAGAGGTGGGAGAGACCCAGTACTTC,CASSEVGETQYF
TRBV29-1,.,.,TRBJ2-3,TGCAGCGTTCGGACAAACGGAGATACGCAGTATTTT,CSVRTNGDTQYF
TRBV21-1,.,.,TRBJ1-5,TGTGCCAGCAGCACGCGGGACGGACGAACAAGCAATCAGCCCCAGCATTTT,CASSTRDGRTSNQPQHF
TRBV6-5,.,.,TRBJ1-2,TGTGCCAGCAGTTACTCAACAGGACTAAACTATGGCTACACCTTC,CASSYSTGLNYGYTF
TRBV6-5,TRBD2,.,TRBJ2-1,TGTGCCAGCGGCCAGGGACTAGCGGGAGTGAATGAGCAGTTCTTC,CASGQGLAGVNEQFF
TRBV28,TRBD1,.,TRBJ1-1,TGTGCCAGCATAGCTACAAGGGGACAGAGTATGAACACTGAAGCTTTCTTT,CASIATRGQSMNTEAFF
TRBV5-1,.,few,TRBJ2-7,TGCGCCAGCAGCTTACAGGGATCCTACGAGCAGTACTTC,CASSLQGSYEQYF
TRBV5-6,TRBD1,.,TRBJ1-2,TGTGCCAGCAGCCCACCGGGACAGCTATACCCCTATGGCTACACCTTC,CASSPPGQLYPYGYTF
TRBV28,.,.,TRBJ1-2,TGTGCCTCTAATGGGATACGAGGCTACACCTTC,CASNGIRGYTF
TRBV18,TRBD2,.,TRBJ2-1,TGTGCCAGCTCACCCGGGACTATGTACAATGAGCAGTTCTTC,CASSPGTMYNEQFF
TRBV2,.,.,TRBJ2-3,TGTGCCAGCAGTGTAGGGCCTTGGGACCGGCTCACCCCGGACGTGACAGATACGCAGTATTTT,CASSVGPWDRLTPDVTDTQYF
TRBV5-1,.,.,TRBJ2-5,TGCGCCAGCAGCTTGGAGGAGGGCTGGGAGACCCAGTACTTC,CASSLEEGWETQYF
TRBV28,.,.,TRBJ1-5,TGTGCCAGCAGGGTCCCGGCGGGGGGACAGCCCCAGCATTTT,CASRVPAGGQPQHF